This TCR beta chain was identified in a study of long-term antiretroviral therapy in people with HIV. This was the immunoSEQ v3.0 assay at survey level. Assay used: immunoSEQ multiplex PCR; TCRdb lists only in-frame clones, some missing. Of about 40,000 clones detected, approximately 85% appear once; the ten largest clones hold 4.5% to 7%. The CDR3 sequence is 16 residues long. Germline V gives CDR1 SGHDT, CDR2 YYEEEE. V shed 4 bases, J shed 1 base, and the junction held 9 bases outside the gene matches. This chain links TRBV5-6 with TRBJ2-3; 7 nucleotides line up with TRBD2. The input for sequencing was unsorted PBMCs, taken 3.1 years after starting antiretroviral therapy. The source is a woman aged 50 to 60 with HIV. The CDR3 DNA reads TGTGCCAGCAGCGAGGTCGGCCTAGCGGGCACAGATACGCAGTATTTT. Its translation: CASSEVGLAGTDTQYF.